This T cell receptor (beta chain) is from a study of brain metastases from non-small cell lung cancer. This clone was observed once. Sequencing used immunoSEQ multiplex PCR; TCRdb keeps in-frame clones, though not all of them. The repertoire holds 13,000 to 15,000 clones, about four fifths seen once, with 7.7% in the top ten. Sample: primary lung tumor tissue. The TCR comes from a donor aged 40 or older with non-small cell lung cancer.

The DNA of the CDR3 is TGTGCCTGGGGGGGACAGGGATTTAATTCACCCCTCCACTTT. Translated: CAWGGQGFNSPLHF. The chain links TRBV30 to TRBJ1-6, with 9 bases matching TRBD1. V was clipped by 5 bases and J by 6 bases; unmatched bases: 5. The CDR3 has 14 residues. The germline gives CDR1 GTSNPN, CDR2 SVGIG (reference sequence).